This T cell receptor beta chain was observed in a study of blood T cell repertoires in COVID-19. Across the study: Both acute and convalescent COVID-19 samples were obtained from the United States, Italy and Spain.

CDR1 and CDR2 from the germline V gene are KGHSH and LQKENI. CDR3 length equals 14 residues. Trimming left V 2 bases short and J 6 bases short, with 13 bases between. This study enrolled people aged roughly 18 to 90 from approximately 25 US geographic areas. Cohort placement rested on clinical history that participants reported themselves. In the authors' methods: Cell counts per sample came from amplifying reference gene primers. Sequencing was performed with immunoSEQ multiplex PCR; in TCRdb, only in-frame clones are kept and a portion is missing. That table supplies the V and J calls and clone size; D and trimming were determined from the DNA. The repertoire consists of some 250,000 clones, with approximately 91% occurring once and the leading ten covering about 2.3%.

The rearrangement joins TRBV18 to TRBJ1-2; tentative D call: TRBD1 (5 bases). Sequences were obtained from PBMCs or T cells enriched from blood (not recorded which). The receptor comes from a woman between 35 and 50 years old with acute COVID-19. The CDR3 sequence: CASSPEQGMHGYTF. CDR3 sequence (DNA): TGTGCCAGCTCACCAGAGCAGGGTATGCATGGCTACACCTTC. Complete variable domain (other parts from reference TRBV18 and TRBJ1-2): NAGVMQNPRHLVRRRGQEARLRCSPMKGHSHVYWYRQLPEEGLKFMVYLQKENIIDESGMPKERFSAEFPKEGPSILRIQQVVRGDSAAYFCASSPEQGMHGYTFGSGTRLTVV.